This T cell receptor (beta chain) was captured by sequencing in a study of OX40 agonist ivuxolimab in advanced cancers. Turning to the overall study: Ivuxolimab was an agonistic, fully human IgG2 monoclonal antibody directed against OX40 (CD134), a costimulatory receptor. Partial responses occurred in three dose-escalation patients: two with cutaneous melanoma and one with hepatocellular carcinoma. The dose-escalation cohort was around 84% male with a mean age of about 65 years, ranging from roughly 23 to 85. Patients were allowed to have had prior anti-PD-1, anti-PD-L1 or anti-CTLA-4 therapy, and around two fifths of the dose-escalation patients had been treated with checkpoint inhibitors. Intravenous ivuxolimab was administered to patients every 2 weeks at six dose levels: 0.01, 0.1, 0.3, 1.5, 3 and 10 mg/kg. Of the roughly 52 dose-escalation patients, hepatocellular carcinoma was present in approximately 20, melanoma in roughly 15, renal cell carcinoma in 9 and head and neck cancer in 9. The monotherapy dose-escalation portion (N ≈ 52 patients) of the phase I ivuxolimab trial is reported in the paper. The purpose of peripheral TCRbeta sequencing was to test whether ivuxolimab changed TCR sequence diversity and led to clonal T-cell expansion. The paper as a whole reports these results and caveats: Low levels of normalized T-cell clonal expansion were also seen in some nonresponding patients. Clonal expansion of both CD4+ and CD8+ blood T cells was observed from baseline to week 6 at doses 0.1 to 3.0 mg/kg. After ivuxolimab, expanded clones were on average more numerous among CD8+ T cells than among CD4+ T cells. The antigen specificity of the peripheral T cells that underwent clonal expansion was not determined. Partial responders in the 0.1-3.0 mg/kg groups had among the lowest normalized peripheral clonal expansion, especially among CD8+ T cells.

The CDR3 runs 11 amino acids, cysteine and phenylalanine included. CDR3 DNA is the only sequence kept; it has 33 bases, read in frame from the first base. The germline V gene encodes CDR1 DFQATT and CDR2 SNEGSKA (reference sequence). V is reduced by 1 base and J by 8 bases, leaving a spacing of 5 bases between them. The trial excluded patients who had a history of autoimmune disease or who were on systemic immunosuppression. Peripheral blood for TCR sequencing was collected from all dose cohorts at baseline, on cycle 4 day 1, and on cycle 7 day 1. Samples were obtained from an open-label, multicenter, first-in-human phase I dose-escalation trial of ivuxolimab. The trial enrolled adults with locally advanced or metastatic head and neck squamous cell, hepatocellular, melanoma or renal cell carcinoma. Before TCR sequencing, CD4+ and CD8+ T cells were separately sorted from peripheral blood. With respect to this clone: No antigen is known for it. There are no base qualities to consult, and no much larger clone falls within one base.

Genomic DNA was extracted from sorted cells for sequencing of the TCRbeta CDR3 region. The immunoSEQ Assay was used to sequence the TCRbeta CDR3 regions. The clones in this table, taken by TCRdb from immuneACCESS, are in-frame only. Not every clone is retained; where verified, under half of the shortfall comes from an unresolved V gene, and the cause of the rest is unknown. This sample lists approximately 80,000 clones; about 93% were detected once. The ten largest clonotypes hold 0.4% to 0.55% of the sample. This material consisted of CD4+ or CD8+ T cells sorted from blood, taken in a trial of the OX40 agonist ivuxolimab. The sequence was obtained from an adult with an advanced solid tumor such as melanoma, head and neck, liver or kidney cancer. This chain joins TRBV20-1 to TRBJ1-4, with the identity of the D gene unclear. The encoded CDR3 is CSARVGEKLFF. The bases read TGCAGTGCTAGAGTAGGGGAAAAACTGTTTTTT.